This T cell receptor (beta chain) was identified in a study of CD8 T cells in ankylosing spondylitis. Quantitative 5'-RACE with molecular barcodes generated TCR beta libraries. MiXCR, run by TCRdb on the 5' RACE reads, gives a single entry per CDR3 protein. The sample consists of around 330,000 distinct CDR3 sequences, around a tenth of them appearing once. This clonotype has a count of ten or more. Its antigen is currently unknown. Study outcomes and limitations: Reactive arthritis synovial fluid and blood previously showed some of these motif variants.

The CDR3 totals 13 residues. Germline lookup yields CDR1 DFQATT and CDR2 SNEGSKA (reference sequence). Trimming stripped 3 bases from V and 5 bases from J, with 13 bases between. Material: blood, either unsorted or a sorted T cell fraction (not recorded which). V gene TRBV20-1 combines with J gene TRBJ2-5; D is unresolved. The source is a female donor with ankylosing spondylitis or in good health (not recorded which). As DNA, the CDR3 is TGCAGTGCTAGCTCGGCCCCCCCGGAGACCCAGTACTTC. Translation gives CSASSAPPETQYF.